In its sample, the clone carrying this T cell receptor (beta chain) was seen a few times. The data stem from a study of response to subunit inactivated influenza vaccine. Each CDR3 protein gets one entry after TCRdb re-called the RT-PCR reads with MiXCR. Of hundreds of thousands of distinct CDR3 sequences in the sample, approximately 17% were seen once. Germline assignment: CDR1 MNHEY and CDR2 SVGEGT. V was cut by 2 bases and J by 2 bases, with 15 bases left in between. This CDR3 region has 16 residues. The sample in question was PBMCs from blood, obtained roughly 5 days after vaccination. The receptor's source is a man aged 50-60 years who received an inactivated influenza vaccine. The V gene is TRBV6-2 or TRBV6-3, the J gene TRBJ1-2; D perhaps matches TRBD1 (5 bases). CDR3 amino acids: CASSYPRRAGNYGYTF. The CDR3 DNA is TGTGCCAGCAGTTACCCACGACGGGCAGGGAACTATGGCTACACCTTC.